The sequence of this T cell receptor beta chain was determined in a study of cytomegalovirus exposure and HLA in healthy donors. The CDR3 spans 15 residues. Trimming cost V 4 bases and J 3 bases; bases outside gene matches: 8. CDR1 and CDR2 from the germline V gene are MGHRA and YSYEKL. Whole-study results and caveats: Reports showed the classifier diagnosing cytomegalovirus status with high specificity and sensitivity.

This clone showed up just a few times. What it recognizes is unknown. This PCR relied on a set of 60 Vbeta primers and 13 Jbeta primers. Methods used by the authors: Approximately 73 million unique TCR beta chains, 9 million to 11 million shared, were counted in a later analysis. Clones were read by immunoSEQ multiplex PCR, and TCRdb kept only the in-frame ones, dropping some. V and J calls and clone size follow that table, whereas D and trimming were derived from the DNA. The repertoire includes under 200,000 clones, around 79% of them detected once, and 0.69% sits in the top ten. The receptor was isolated from a woman in her 40s in good health and CMV-seronegative. Sequenced input: PBMCs. The rearrangement links TRBV4-1 to TRBJ1-1; 7 bases map to TRBD1. The CDR3: CASSPLDRSYTEAFF. The CDR3, as DNA: TGCGCCAGCAGCCCTCTGGACAGGTCGTACACTGAAGCTTTCTTT.